The text below deals with one T cell receptor beta chain. Germline-derived CDR1 and CDR2 are MNHEY and SMNVEV (reference sequence). The V gene end was trimmed by 6 bases and the J gene end by 4 bases; junction bases not matched to a gene: 5. This CDR3 comprises 13 residues. The data belong to a study of blood T cell repertoires in COVID-19. Study details: Sample material is recorded as cDNA or gDNA derived from T cells, B-cell-depleted T cells, or PBMCs.

In the authors' methods: How many nucleated cells were present was estimated from reference gene primer amplification. Libraries were prepared by immunoSEQ multiplex PCR; TCRdb keeps only in-frame clonotypes and omits some of them. The D gene and trimming were derived from the DNA, and the V and J assignments and clone size from that table. The sample carries about 240,000 clones, approximately 90% recorded once. Sequenced sample: peripheral blood. The sequence came from a man in his fifties or sixties who had recovered from COVID-19. The chain links TRBV27 to TRBJ1-2, with 7 bases fitting TRBD1. CDR3: CASRRDRSYGYTF. The DNA for the CDR3 is TGTGCCAGCAGGCGGGACAGAAGCTATGGCTACACCTTC.